This T cell receptor beta chain appears in the sequencing data of a study of identical twins. Points from the study as a whole: Out-of-frame alpha sequences common to twins were enriched for low generation probability.

V gave up 6 bases and J gave up 0 bases; unmatched junction bases: 17. Germline values: CDR1 MNHEY, CDR2 SMNVEV (reference sequence). There are 21 residues in the CDR3. TCRdb re-called the 5' RACE reads through MiXCR, storing one row per CDR3 protein. The repertoire includes 350,000 or so distinct CDR3 sequences, 9% to 10% of them detected once, and approximately 9.3% sits in the top ten. Turning to this clonotype: Its specificity is not known.

This chain joins TRBV27 and TRBJ2-3, with TRBD2 matching 14 bases. This receptor was obtained from a woman between 50 and 59 years old in good health. Sequencing was done on a sample of naive T cells sorted from blood. CDR3 amino acids: CASSRFGTSGRRSPSTDTQYF. The CDR3 nucleotides are TGTGCCAGCAGCCGGTTTGGGACTAGCGGGAGAAGATCCCCTAGCACAGATACGCAGTATTTT.